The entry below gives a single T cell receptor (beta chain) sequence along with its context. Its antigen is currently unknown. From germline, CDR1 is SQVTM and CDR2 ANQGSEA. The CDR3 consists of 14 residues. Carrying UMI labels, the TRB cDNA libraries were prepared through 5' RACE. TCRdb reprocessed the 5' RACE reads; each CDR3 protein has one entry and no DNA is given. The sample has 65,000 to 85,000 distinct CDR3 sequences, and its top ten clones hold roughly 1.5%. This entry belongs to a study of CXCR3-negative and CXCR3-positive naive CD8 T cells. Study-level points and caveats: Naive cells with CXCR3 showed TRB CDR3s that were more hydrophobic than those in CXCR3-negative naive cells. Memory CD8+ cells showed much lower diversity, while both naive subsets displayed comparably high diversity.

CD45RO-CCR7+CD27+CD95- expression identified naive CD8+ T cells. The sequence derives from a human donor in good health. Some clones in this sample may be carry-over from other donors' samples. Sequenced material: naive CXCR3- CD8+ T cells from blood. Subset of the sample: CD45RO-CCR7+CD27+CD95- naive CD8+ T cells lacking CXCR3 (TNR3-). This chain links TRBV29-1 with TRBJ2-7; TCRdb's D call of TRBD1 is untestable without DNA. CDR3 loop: CSVDRQGSSYEQYF.